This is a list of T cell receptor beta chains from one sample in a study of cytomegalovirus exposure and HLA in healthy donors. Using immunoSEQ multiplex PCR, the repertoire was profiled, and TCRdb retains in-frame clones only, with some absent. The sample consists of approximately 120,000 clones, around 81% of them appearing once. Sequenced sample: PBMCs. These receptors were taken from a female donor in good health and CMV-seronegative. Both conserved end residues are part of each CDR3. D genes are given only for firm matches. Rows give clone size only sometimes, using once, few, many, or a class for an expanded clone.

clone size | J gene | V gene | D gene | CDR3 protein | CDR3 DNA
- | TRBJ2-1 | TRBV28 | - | CASSLAGQSRFEQFF | TGTGCCAGCAGTTTAGCAGGACAGTCCCGCTTTGAGCAGTTCTTC
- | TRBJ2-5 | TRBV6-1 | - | CASTRLGAETQYF | TGTGCCAGCACCAGACTAGGGGCGGAGACCCAGTACTTC
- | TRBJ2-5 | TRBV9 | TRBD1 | CASSVGLGQIQETQYF | TGTGCCAGCAGCGTAGGGTTGGGACAGATCCAAGAGACCCAGTACTTC
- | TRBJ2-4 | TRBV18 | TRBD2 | CASSPVPGRVAKNIQYF | TGTGCCAGCTCACCAGTGCCAGGGAGGGTCGCCAAAAACATTCAGTACTTC
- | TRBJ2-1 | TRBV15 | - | CATSLYNEQFF | TGTGCCACCAGCCTTTACAATGAGCAGTTCTTC
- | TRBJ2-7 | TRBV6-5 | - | CASSLSLTLYEQYF | TGTGCCAGCAGCTTGTCACTAACCCTCTACGAGCAGTACTTC
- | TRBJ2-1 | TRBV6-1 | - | CASKDRFSNEQFF | TGTGCCAGCAAAGACAGGTTTAGCAATGAGCAGTTCTTC
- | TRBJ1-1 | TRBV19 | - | CASSPLTGSGDTEAFF | TGTGCCAGTAGTCCGTTAACAGGGTCCGGGGACACTGAAGCTTTCTTT
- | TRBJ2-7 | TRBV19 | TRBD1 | CASSIGTGSSYEQYF | TGTGCCAGTAGTATAGGGACAGGAAGCTCCTACGAGCAGTACTTC
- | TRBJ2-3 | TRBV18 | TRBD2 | CASSDQGLAFTDTQYF | TGTGCCAGCTCCGACCAGGGACTAGCTTTCACAGATACGCAGTATTTT
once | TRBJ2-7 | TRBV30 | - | CAWSVQGSYEQYF | TGTGCCTGGAGTGTGCAGGGCTCCTACGAGCAGTACTTC
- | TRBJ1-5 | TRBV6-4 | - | CASSAQGGQPQHF | TGTGCCAGCTCTGCGCAAGGGGGTCAGCCCCAGCATTTT
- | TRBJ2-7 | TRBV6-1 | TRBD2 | CASRKLIAGPYEQYF | TGTGCCAGCAGGAAGCTAATAGCGGGTCCCTACGAGCAGTACTTC
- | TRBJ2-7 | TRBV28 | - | CASIRGGEQYF | TGTGCCAGCATTAGAGGGGGCGAGCAGTACTTC
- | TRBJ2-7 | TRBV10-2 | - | CASSERSSNTYEQYF | TGCGCCAGCAGTGAGAGGTCTAGTAATACCTACGAGCAGTACTTC
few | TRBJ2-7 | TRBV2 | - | CASSEEGQIDAYEQYF | TGTGCCAGCAGTGAGGAGGGACAGATAGATGCCTACGAGCAGTACTTC
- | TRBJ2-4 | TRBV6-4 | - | CAAVRGRAKNIQYF | TGTGCCGCGGTCAGGGGTCGGGCCAAAAACATTCAGTACTTC
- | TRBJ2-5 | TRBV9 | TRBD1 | CASSVGQGVHETQYF | TGTGCCAGCAGCGTAGGGCAGGGGGTTCACGAGACCCAGTACTTC
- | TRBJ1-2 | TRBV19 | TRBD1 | CASTPRKPGQENYGYTF | TGTGCCAGTACCCCTCGCAAACCGGGACAGGAGAACTATGGCTACACCTTC
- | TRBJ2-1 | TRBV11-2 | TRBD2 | CASSLLLAGGNEQFF | TGTGCCAGCAGCTTATTACTAGCGGGAGGGAATGAGCAGTTCTTC
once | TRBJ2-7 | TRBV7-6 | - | CASRALGDNPYEQYF | TGTGCCAGCAGGGCCTTGGGGGACAATCCCTACGAGCAGTACTTC
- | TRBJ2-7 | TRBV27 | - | CASSSRSPGYEQYF | TGTGCCAGCAGTTCCCGATCCCCGGGCTACGAGCAGTACTTC
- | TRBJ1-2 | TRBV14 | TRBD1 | CASSQDRRSGGRYGYTF | TGTGCCAGCAGCCAAGATCGCCGATCAGGGGGCCGGTATGGCTACACCTTC
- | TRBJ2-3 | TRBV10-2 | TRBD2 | CASSERTSGSDTQYF | TGCGCCAGCAGTGAAAGGACTAGCGGGTCAGATACGCAGTATTTT
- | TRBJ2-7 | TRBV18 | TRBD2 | CASSPLGGDEQYF | TGTGCCAGCTCACCCCTTGGGGGGGACGAGCAGTACTTC
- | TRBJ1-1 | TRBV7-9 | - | CASSFGESTEAFF | TGTGCCAGCAGCTTTGGTGAGTCCACTGAAGCTTTCTTT
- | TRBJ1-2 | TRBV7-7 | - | CASSPLSASGGYTF | TGTGCTAGCAGTCCTCTTTCGGCATCCGGGGGCTACACCTTC
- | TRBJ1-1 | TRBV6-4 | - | CASSPVDRHGYTEAFF | TGTGCCAGCAGTCCGGTGGACAGACATGGGTACACTGAAGCTTTCTTT
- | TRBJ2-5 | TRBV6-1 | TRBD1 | CASSAETGVGGETQYF | TGTGCCAGCAGTGCCGAGACAGGGGTTGGGGGAGAGACCCAGTACTTC
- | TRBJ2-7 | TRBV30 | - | CACTGVNFQGSGEQYF | TGTGCCTGCACGGGAGTAAATTTTCAGGGTTCGGGGGAGCAGTACTTC
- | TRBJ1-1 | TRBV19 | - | CASSIDGSATEAFF | TGTGCCAGTAGTATAGACGGGTCGGCCACTGAAGCTTTCTTT
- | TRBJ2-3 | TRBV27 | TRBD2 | CASSFSPPSGRTDTQYF | TGTGCCAGCAGTTTCTCCCCCCCCAGCGGGAGGACAGATACGCAGTATTTT
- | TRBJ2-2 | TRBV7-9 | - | CASSPPGLLPTGELFF | TGTGCCAGCAGCCCTCCGGGACTTCTTCCCACCGGGGAGCTGTTTTTT
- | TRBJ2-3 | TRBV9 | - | CASSVDVSTDTQYF | TGTGCCAGCAGCGTAGATGTCTCCACAGATACGCAGTATTTT
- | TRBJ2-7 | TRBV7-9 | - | CASPSRRGDYEQYF | TGTGCCAGCCCCTCAAGGCGGGGTGACTACGAGCAGTACTTC
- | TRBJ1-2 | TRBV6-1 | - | CASREKVSGGYTF | TGTGCCAGCAGAGAGAAGGTTTCAGGTGGCTACACCTTC
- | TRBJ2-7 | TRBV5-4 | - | CASSLTPGTYEQYF | TGTGCCAGCAGCTTGACACCAGGGACCTACGAGCAGTACTTC
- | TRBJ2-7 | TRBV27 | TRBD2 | CASSFRLAGSGAYEQYF | TGTGCCAGCAGTTTTCGGCTAGCGGGCTCGGGGGCCTACGAGCAGTACTTC
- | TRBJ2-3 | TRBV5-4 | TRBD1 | CASSFRDRVDTQYF | TGTGCCAGCAGCTTCCGGGACAGGGTGGATACGCAGTATTTT
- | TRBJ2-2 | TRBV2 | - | CASSETRRGRHTGELFF | TGTGCCAGCAGTGAAACACGGAGGGGGCGCCACACCGGGGAGCTGTTTTTT
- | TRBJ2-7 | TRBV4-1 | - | CASSRTQDSLQMTYEQYF | TGCGCCAGCAGCCGAACACAGGACAGCCTTCAAATGACCTACGAGCAGTACTTC
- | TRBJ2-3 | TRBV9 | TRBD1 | CASSVGGTGGANTQYF | TGTGCCAGCAGCGTAGGAGGGACAGGGGGCGCAAATACGCAGTATTTT
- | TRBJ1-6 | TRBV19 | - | CASSIDVNRGSPLHF | TGTGCCAGTAGTATTGACGTAAATCGAGGTTCACCCCTCCACTTT
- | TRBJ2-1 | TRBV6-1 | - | CASSLAGRFNNEQFF | TGTGCCAGCAGTCTTGCCGGTCGCTTTAACAATGAGCAGTTCTTC
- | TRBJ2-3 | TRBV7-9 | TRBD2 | CASSLGAGEWADTQYF | TGTGCCAGCAGCTTAGGGGCGGGGGAGTGGGCAGATACGCAGTATTTT